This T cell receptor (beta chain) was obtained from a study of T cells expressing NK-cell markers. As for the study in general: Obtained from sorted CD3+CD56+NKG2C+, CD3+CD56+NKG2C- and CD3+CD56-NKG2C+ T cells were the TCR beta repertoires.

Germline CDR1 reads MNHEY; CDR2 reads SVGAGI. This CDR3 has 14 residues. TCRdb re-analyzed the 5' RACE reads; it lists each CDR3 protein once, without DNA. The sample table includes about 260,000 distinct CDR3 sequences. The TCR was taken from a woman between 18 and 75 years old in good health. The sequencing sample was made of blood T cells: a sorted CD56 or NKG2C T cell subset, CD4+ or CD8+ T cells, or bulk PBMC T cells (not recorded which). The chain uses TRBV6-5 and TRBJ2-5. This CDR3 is CASSYSHGEETQYF.